This entry lists 7 T cell receptor beta chains sequenced from one sample in a study of blood T cell repertoires in COVID-19. Profiled with immunoSEQ multiplex PCR; TCRdb holds only in-frame clones, not every one. The sample has about 82,000 clones, roughly 91% seen once. Sequenced: PBMCs or T cells enriched from blood (not recorded which). These receptors were obtained from a woman in her forties or fifties with acute COVID-19.

About this clone: This specimen includes other DNA sequences encoding the same CDR3. V usage is TRBV6-5 and J usage is TRBJ1-2; D possibly corresponds to TRBD1 (6 bases). Germline V gene sequence: CDR1 MNHEY, CDR2 SVGAGI. V was trimmed by 6 bases and J by 2 bases, leaving 10 bases between them. CDR3 length equals 13 residues. The CDR3 region is CASRAGANYGYTF. The CDR3 nucleotides are TGTGCCAGCAGGGCAGGGGCCAACTATGGCTACACCTTC.

The rearrangement uses TRBV28 and TRBJ2-1, with 9 bases lining up with TRBD2. Trimming removed 2 bases from V and 8 bases from J; junction bases left unmatched: 10. This CDR3 spans 16 amino acids. CDR1 MDHEN and CDR2 SYDVKM come from the germline V gene. CDR3 region: CASSLITASGTDEQFF. CDR3 in DNA: TGTGCCAGCAGTTTAATCACAGCTAGCGGGACCGATGAGCAGTTCTTC.

This CDR3 reads CASSQDWGQGANTIYF. The CDR3 region has the DNA TGCGCCAGCAGCCAAGATTGGGGACAGGGGGCAAACACCATATATTTT. The gene calls are TRBV4-3 and TRBJ1-3; 12 bases align to TRBD1. Unmatched junction bases numbered 3, after V lost 0 bases and J lost 6 bases. The CDR3 runs to 16 residues. Germline CDR1 is LGHNA and CDR2 is YSLEER.

The rearrangement joins TRBV19 to TRBJ1-1, with D possibly matching TRBD1 (5 bases). This CDR3 has 13 amino acids. Germline values: CDR1 LNHDA, CDR2 SQIVND (reference sequence). V was trimmed by 2 bases and J by 7 bases, leaving 11 bases between them. The chain's CDR3 is CASSIIGEGEAFF. CDR3 nucleotides: TGTGCCAGTAGTATAATAGGGGAGGGTGAAGCTTTCTTT.

This sequence joins TRBV12-2 and TRBJ2-5; the D call TRBD2 from the table was never checked on the DNA. TRBV12-2 is described as a pseudogene. CDR3 length: 16 residues. The chain's CDR3 is CASRARGGRLKETQYF. In DNA, the CDR3 is TGTGCAAGTCGGGCGAGGGGCGGGAGACTGAAAGAGACCCAGTACTTC.

The V call is TRBV19, the J call TRBJ2-7; 9 bases fit TRBD1. Trimming took 5 bases from V and 4 from J; bases not matched to a gene: 6. The CDR3 consists of 14 residues. Germline-derived CDR1 and CDR2 are LNHDA and SQIVND (reference sequence). This chain's CDR3 is CASSVLDRGYEQYF. CDR3 bases: TGTGCCAGTAGTGTCCTCGACAGGGGGTACGAGCAGTACTTC.

This clone occurred once. The chain recombines TRBV28 with TRBJ1-2; the match to TRBD1 covers 11 bases. CDR1 is MDHEN and CDR2 is SYDVKM in the germline V gene. The CDR3 is 17 residues long. The J segment lost 4 bases and the V segment lost 6 bases, leaving 13 bases of the junction unmatched. The CDR3 DNA reads TGTGCCAGCAGATTAGGACAGGGGGCACCTAAAACCTATGGCTACACCTTC. Its protein product is CASRLGQGAPKTYGYTF.